This TCR beta chain was obtained from a study of shared clonotypes between healthy human individuals (dated by TCRdb to about 2020). Notes on the research overall: The cohort comprised two women and a few men aged 18 to 49 years. For each donor, three plates each were used for CD4 naive and CD4 memory, two plates were used for CD8 naive, and one plate was used for CD8 memory. Blood TCR repertoires of roughly five healthy adults were deeply sequenced to estimate repertoire size and the extent of clonotype sharing between individuals. To increase sequencing depth and limit assay-specific biases, TCR repertoire library preparation and sequencing were carried out by different laboratories using diverse techniques. Leukapheresis yielded between about 0.85 and 10 billion PBMCs per donor. Points the paper makes about the study in general: Pairwise subsampling indicated that sequencing depth was expected to affect the degree of clonotype sharing among donors. Only blood was sampled, and tissue TCR repertoires likely differ from those in blood. Estimated clonotype richness was generally larger for naive than for memory subsets. Clonotypes shared by all four sorted-subset donors showed higher generation probabilities than non-shared clonotypes. When a handful of donors were compared, the shared fraction of clonotypes was around 5.1% for naive CD4, less than 4% for naive CD8, roughly 2.3% for memory CD4, and less than 0.45% for memory CD8. The genetic and exposure-history diversity represented was limited by the small number of donors. Even with the large sequencing depth, rarefaction of the sorted-subset datasets indicated that sequencing was incomplete.

The CDR3 has 15 amino acids, counting the end cysteine and phenylalanine. Of all the DNA, just the CDR3 is kept, 45 bases in frame from base 1. CDR1 is given as SGHRS and CDR2 as YFSETQ, both from the germline V gene. V is cut back by 6 bases and J by 4 bases, with 8 bases in the junction unmatched. CD8 naive samples were obtained by positive selection for CCR7 among CD45RO-negative cells, yielding a CD45RA+CCR7+ population from which TemRA cells were excluded. The donors were healthy, HIV-negative adults who had no recently reported acute infections or vaccinations. Only Caucasian adults living in Nashville, Tennessee, USA were represented among the donors. Blood was obtained by leukapheresis, after which PBMCs were separated by Ficoll-Histopaque density gradient centrifugation and cryopreserved in liquid nitrogen vapor phase. Analytical flow cytometry was used to check the purity and quantity of each magnetically sorted T cell population. From each sorted fraction, genomic DNA was isolated and quantified by UV absorbance on a Nanodrop 2000c.

Using the deep immunoSEQ assay, TCR CDR3 regions were amplified from genomic DNA by multiplex PCR. Extracted genomic DNA from each cell subset was spread evenly across all wells of several immunoSEQ 96-well plates, with each plate serving as a replicate. Each replicate PCR for sorted subsets received roughly 200 ng genomic DNA, equal to about 30,000 T cell genomes. Purified libraries were measured with a Qubit 3.0 fluorometer, size-checked on a Bioanalyzer 2100, and measured again with the KAPA Library Quantification kit. Every immunoSEQ 96-well plate was sequenced on a separate single-read 150-cycle Illumina NextSeq 550 flow cell. On the authors' methods: Because the immunoSEQ output included only junctional sequences and no quality scores, the filtering could not be the same as the filtering used for full-length reads. To assign V/J genes and CDR3, sequences were annotated using PyIR, a Python wrapper for IgBLAST v1.9, with IMGT germline references. Reads with weak V/J assignments (E-value above 1e-6), missing CDR3, stop codons, out-of-frame junctions, or ambiguous translated residues were removed. V3J clonotypes were defined as sequences sharing the same inferred V gene, J gene, and CDR3 amino acid sequence. To compute the percentage overlap between repertoires, the number of shared unique clonotypes was divided by the size of the smaller repertoire. Three approaches were used to assess repertoire richness: RTK rarefaction, the Chao1 estimator, and Recon v2.1 estimates of unobserved clonotypes. OLGA was used to compute generation probabilities for all TCRbeta clonotypes that the gDNA method yielded from a few donors. In TCRdb, the immuneACCESS table is reduced to in-frame sequences with V and J assigned. These tables do not hold every clone; where another copy was compared, an unresolved V gene accounts for under half, and the others remain unexplained. V, J and clone size reflect that table, while D and trimming were determined from the DNA. Present in this sample are some 800,000 clones, over 90% of which were seen just once. The top ten clonotypes cover less than 25% of the sample.

A remark on this clone: The clone's antigen remains unknown. No quality values exist for individual bases; no much larger clone is one base distant.

The TCR was taken from a man aged 30 to 45 in good health. The sample taken for sequencing was naive CD8+ T cells sorted from blood. The cell subset or site label on this specimen signifies: CD45RA+CCR7+. The sequence is built from TRBV5-1 and TRBJ2-2; the central 8 bases match TRBD2. The DNA reads TGCGCCAGCACCTGGAGGAGCGGGAGCACCGGGGAGCTGTTTTTT. It encodes CASTWRSGSTGELFF. Reference TRBV5-1 and TRBJ2-2 proteins supply the regions before and after the CDR3; the full variable domain is: KAGVTQTPRYLIKTRGQQVTLSCSPISGHRSVSWYQQTPGQGLQFLFEYFSETQRNKGNFPGRFSGRQFSNSRSEMNVSTLELGDSALYLCASTWRSGSTGELFFGEGSRLTVL.